These 12 T cell receptor beta chains came from one sample sequenced in a study of blood T cell repertoires in COVID-19. The protocol was immunoSEQ multiplex PCR, while the TCRdb copy is restricted to in-frame clones and leaves out a portion. The table has approximately 220,000 clones, 85% to 90% seen once. The material sequenced was PBMCs or T cells enriched from blood (not recorded which). These TCRs come from a woman in her thirties with acute COVID-19.

This sequence joins TRBV6-6 and TRBJ1-5, with TRBD1 matching 7 bases. The junction had 4 bases not matched to a gene; V was cut back by 5 bases and J by 3 bases. The CDR3 covers 14 residues. Germline V gene data show CDR1 as MNHNY and CDR2 as SVGAGI (reference sequence). CDR3 residues: CASSKGTVNQPQHF. The CDR3 DNA reads TGTGCCAGCAGTAAAGGGACAGTCAATCAGCCCCAGCATTTT.

V usage is TRBV7-6 and J usage is TRBJ2-2; TRBD1 matches at 9 bases. The CDR3 spans 15 residues. V was pared by 5 bases and J by 1 base, with 2 bases of the junction left unmatched. CDR1 SGHVS and CDR2 FNYEAQ come from the germline V gene. CDR3 coding DNA: TGTGCCAGCAGCCGGGGACAGGGGAACACCGGGGAGCTGTTTTTT. Translating it yields CASSRGQGNTGELFF.

The V gene is TRBV29-1, the J gene TRBJ1-2; D uncertain. The ends were cut back, 0 bases at V and 0 bases at J, with 11 bases in the middle. The CDR3 totals 15 residues. Germline values: CDR1 SQVTM, CDR2 ANQGSEA. Written as DNA, the CDR3 is TGCAGCGTTGAAGATAGCGGGTTAGCTAACTATGGCTACACCTTC. Amino acid sequence: CSVEDSGLANYGYTF.

The V gene is TRBV2, the J gene TRBJ1-1, with a weak D call TRBD1 (5 bases). In germline, CDR1 is SNHLY, CDR2 FYNNEI. The CDR3 is made up of 15 amino acids. Trimming cost V 2 bases and J 5 bases, with 15 bases left between them. The CDR3 DNA follows: TGTGCCAGCAGTGAATACAGGCCCTCCGGGACTGAAGCTTTCTTT. It specifies CASSEYRPSGTEAFF. Based on the CDR3 plus reference TRBV2 and TRBJ1-1, the full variable domain is EPEVTQTPSHQVTQMGQEVILRCVPISNHLYFYWYRQILGQKVEFLVSFYNNEISEKSEIFDDQFSVERPDGSNFTLKIRSTKLEDSAMYFCASSEYRPSGTEAFFGQGTRLTVV.

This rearrangement joins TRBV12-3 or TRBV12-4 to TRBJ1-1, with D unclear. This CDR3 contains 13 residues. V dropped 1 base and J dropped 6 bases, with 9 bases sitting between them. Here the CDR3 reads CASSLGQIAEAFF. As DNA, the CDR3 is TGTGCCAGCAGTTTAGGTCAGATTGCTGAAGCTTTCTTT.

The chain carries TRBV5-4 and TRBJ2-3; 11 positions agree with TRBD1. Trimming removed 2 bases from V and 2 bases from J; junction bases left unmatched: 4. The CDR3 length is 16 residues. CDR1 and CDR2 from the germline V gene are SGHNT and YYREEE (reference sequence). CDR3 sequence reads: CASSFRTGGLTDTQYF. The CDR3 bases are TGTGCCAGCAGCTTTAGGACAGGGGGCCTCACAGATACGCAGTATTTT.

On this clone: Germline and junction disagree at one end, which may indicate a read error. V gene TRBV5-1 combines with J gene TRBJ1-1; possibly TRBD1 for D (5 bases). This CDR3 is built from 16 residues. Germline-derived CDR1 and CDR2 are SGHRS and YFSETQ. DNA of the CDR3: TGCGCCAACAGCTTGGCCCAGGGAGGGCTGAACACTGAAGCTTTCTTT. Translation gives CANSLAQGGLNTEAFF.

The chain uses TRBV12-3 or TRBV12-4 and TRBJ1-4; D is undetermined. This CDR3 is 12 amino acids long. The ends were cut back, 2 bases at V and 7 bases at J, with 5 bases in the middle. CDR3 residues: CASSLLSEKLFF. The CDR3 DNA reads as TGTGCCAGCAGTTTATTATCTGAAAAACTGTTTTTT.

The sample holds one count of this clone. This chain links TRBV11-2 with TRBJ2-7, with D unclear. The CDR3 has 14 amino acids. Trimming pared 3 bases from V and 0 bases from J, leaving 9 bases between. CDR1 is SGHAT, CDR2 FQNNGV, per germline. This CDR3 is CASSLGPTSYEQYF. The DNA of the CDR3 is TGTGCCAGCAGCTTGGGCCCTACCTCCTACGAGCAGTACTTC. Drawing the rest from reference TRBV11-2 and TRBJ2-7, the complete variable domain is EAGVAQSPRYKIIEKRQSVAFWCNPISGHATLYWYQQILGQGPKLLIQFQNNGVVDDSQLPKDRFSAERLKGVDSTLKIQPAKLEDSAVYLCASSLGPTSYEQYFGPGTRLTVT.

The chain joins TRBV12-5 to TRBJ2-7, with a weak D call TRBD1 (5 bases). Germline-derived CDR1 and CDR2 are LGHNT and FRNRAP. The CDR3 loop spans 15 amino acids. Trimming shortened V by 8 bases and J by 7 bases, and 24 bases separated the two germline ends. CDR3 residues: CASTLGPARAGEQYF. CDR3 coding DNA: TGTGCTAGTACGTTGGGCCCAGCCAGGGCAGGTGAGCAGTACTTC. The variable domain in full, completed from reference TRBV12-5 and TRBJ2-7, reads DARVTQTPRHKVTEMGQEVTMRCQPILGHNTVFWYRQTMMQGLELLAYFRNRAPLDDSGMPKDRFSAEMPDATLATLKIQPSEPRDSAVYFCASTLGPARAGEQYFGPGTRLTVT.

The chain carries TRBV7-9 and TRBJ2-7, with TRBD2 identical over 15 bases. This CDR3 is built from 17 residues. V dropped 4 bases and J dropped 4; count of bases not matched to a gene: 8. Germline-derived CDR1 and CDR2 are SEHNR and FQNEAQ (reference sequence). Written as DNA, the CDR3 is TGTGCCAGCAGCTGGACTAGCGGGGGGGCTCTAGTGTACGAGCAGTACTTC. The encoded protein is CASSWTSGGALVYEQYF.

The chain carries TRBV7-2 and TRBJ2-3, with D unresolved. The length of the CDR3 is 14 residues. CDR1 and CDR2 from the germline V gene are SGHTA and FQGNSA. V shed 6 bases and J shed 4 bases, with 14 bases lying between them. The CDR3 here is CASSQLPEADTQYF. CDR3 DNA: TGTGCCAGCAGTCAACTACCCGAGGCAGATACGCAGTATTTT.